This entry lists 10 T cell receptor beta chains sequenced from one sample in a study of blood T cell repertoires in COVID-19. Here immunoSEQ multiplex PCR was the method, and the copy in TCRdb shows in-frame clones only, minus some. The table has approximately 300,000 clones, approximately 83% seen once. The sequenced sample consisted of PBMCs or T cells enriched from blood (not recorded which). Source of these receptors: a woman aged 25-40 years who had recovered from COVID-19.

The chain couples TRBV18 to TRBJ2-5; no firm D call. Germline values: CDR1 KGHSH, CDR2 LQKENI. The CDR3 has 14 amino acids. V shed 3 bases and J shed 2 bases, with 10 bases lying between them. CDR3 sequence: CASSPATIQETQYF. DNA for the CDR3: TGTGCCAGCTCACCCGCTACTATTCAAGAGACCCAGTACTTC.

A single count supports this clone. The chain carries TRBV2 and TRBJ1-2, with D unresolved. Germline V gene lookup returns CDR1 SNHLY and CDR2 FYNNEI. The CDR3 is 12 amino acids. V gave up 1 base and J gave up 6 bases, with 6 bases separating them. The CDR3 is CASSEVVDGYTF. The DNA of the CDR3 is TGTGCCAGCAGTGAAGTAGTCGATGGCTACACCTTC.

The rearrangement joins TRBV7-9 to TRBJ1-2; D not resolved. The CDR3 length is 13 residues. CDR1 and CDR2 from the germline V gene are SEHNR and FQNEAQ (reference sequence). The V gene lost 5 bases and the J gene lost 4 bases, with 11 bases spanning the gap. DNA for the CDR3: TGTGCCAGCAGCCTCTCCGAGTTCTATGGCTACACCTTC. It encodes CASSLSEFYGYTF.

DNA of the CDR3: TGTGCCAGCAGCCTTGGTCTAGCGGGAGTGGCTGAGCAGTTCTTC. This codes for CASSLGLAGVAEQFF. The J gene is TRBJ2-1, the V gene TRBV3-1 (or the pseudogene TRBV3-2); TRBD2 agrees at 10 bases. The CDR3 is made up of 15 amino acids. Trimming took 4 bases from V and 9 from J; bases not matched to a gene: 9. CDR1 is LGHDT and CDR2 is YNNKEL in the germline V gene (reference sequence).

The V and J genes are TRBV9 and TRBJ1-2; D not certain. V lost 5 bases to trimming and J lost 2 bases, with 7 bases between them. Germline-derived CDR1 and CDR2 are SGDLS and YYNGEE. This CDR3 has 12 amino acids. Here the CDR3 DNA reads TGTGCCAGCAGTGAGTGGAACTATGGCTACACCTTC. Encoded protein: CASSEWNYGYTF.

This clone came up a few times. The J gene is TRBJ2-7, the V gene TRBV29-1; 7 nucleotides align to TRBD1. Germline V gene data show CDR1 as SQVTM and CDR2 as ANQGSEA. V gave up 7 bases and J gave up 3 bases; unmatched junction bases: 3. The CDR3 is 11 residues long. The CDR3 is CSANRGYEQYF. For the CDR3, the DNA is TGCAGCGCAAACAGGGGCTACGAGCAGTACTTC.

This rearrangement joins TRBV5-1 to TRBJ1-5; tentatively, D is TRBD1 (6 bases). Trimming removed 4 bases at V and 4 bases at J, with 15 bases between. Germline CDR1 reads SGHRS; CDR2 reads YFSETQ. The CDR3 sequence is 15 residues long. The CDR3 nucleotides are TGCGCCAGCAGCCTTACAGGGATGGAAAATCAGCCCCAGCATTTT. Translating it yields CASSLTGMENQPQHF.

The rearrangement links TRBV11-1 to TRBJ2-4, with D perhaps TRBD1 (6 bases). Looked up from germline, CDR1 is SGHAT and CDR2 is FQDESV (reference sequence). This CDR3 spans 14 amino acids. V was shortened by 5 bases and J by 9 bases, with 17 bases between the two germline ends. The CDR3 here is CASSQRTVWGIQYF. The CDR3 bases are TGTGCCAGCAGCCAAAGGACAGTCTGGGGCATTCAGTACTTC.

The chain is built from TRBV7-9 and TRBJ2-7; 9 bases line up with TRBD1. CDR1 is SEHNR, CDR2 FQNEAQ, per germline (reference sequence). The CDR3 has 14 amino acids. The junction had 6 bases not matched to a gene; V was cut back by 5 bases and J by 4 bases. The CDR3, as DNA: TGTGCCAGCAGCACCCCAGGGACAGGGTACGAGCAGTACTTC. Residues: CASSTPGTGYEQYF.

This rearrangement joins TRBV5-1 to TRBJ1-2; 8 nucleotides line up with TRBD1. The V segment lost 5 bases and the J segment 4 bases; nucleotides outside the gene matches: 10. The CDR3 consists of 15 residues. The germline V gene encodes CDR1 SGHRS and CDR2 YFSETQ. CDR3 in amino acids: CASSFSGGVGYGYTF. CDR3 bases: TGCGCCAGCAGTTTTTCAGGGGGCGTTGGCTATGGCTACACCTTC.